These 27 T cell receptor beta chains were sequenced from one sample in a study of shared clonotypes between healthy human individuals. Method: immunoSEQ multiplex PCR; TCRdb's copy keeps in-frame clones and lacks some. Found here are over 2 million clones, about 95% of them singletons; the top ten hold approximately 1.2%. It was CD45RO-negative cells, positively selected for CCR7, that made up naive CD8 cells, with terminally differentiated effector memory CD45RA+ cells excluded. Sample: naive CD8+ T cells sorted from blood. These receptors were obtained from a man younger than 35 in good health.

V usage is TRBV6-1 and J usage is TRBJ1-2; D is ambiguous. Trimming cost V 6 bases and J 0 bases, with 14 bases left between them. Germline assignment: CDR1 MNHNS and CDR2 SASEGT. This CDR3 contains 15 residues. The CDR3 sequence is CASSASTHANYGYTF. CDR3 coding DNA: TGTGCCAGCAGCGCAAGTACGCACGCTAACTATGGCTACACCTTC.

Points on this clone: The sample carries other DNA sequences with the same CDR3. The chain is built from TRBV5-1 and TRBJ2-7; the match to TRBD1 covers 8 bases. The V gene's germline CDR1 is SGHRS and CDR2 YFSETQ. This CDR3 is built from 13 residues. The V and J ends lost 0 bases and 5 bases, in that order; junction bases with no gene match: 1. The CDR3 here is CASSLAGGDEQYF. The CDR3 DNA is TGCGCCAGCAGCTTGGCAGGGGGCGACGAGCAGTACTTC.

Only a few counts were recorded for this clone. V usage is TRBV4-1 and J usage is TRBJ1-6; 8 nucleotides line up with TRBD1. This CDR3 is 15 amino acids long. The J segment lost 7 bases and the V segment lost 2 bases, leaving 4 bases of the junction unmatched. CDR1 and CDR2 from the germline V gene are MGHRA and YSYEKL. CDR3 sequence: CASSQTGGGNSPLHF. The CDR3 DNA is TGCGCCAGCAGCCAAACAGGGGGTGGCAATTCACCCCTCCACTTT.

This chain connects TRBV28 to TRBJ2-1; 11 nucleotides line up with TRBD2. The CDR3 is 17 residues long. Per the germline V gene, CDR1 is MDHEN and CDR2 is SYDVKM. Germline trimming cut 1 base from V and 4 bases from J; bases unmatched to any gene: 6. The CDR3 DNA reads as TGTGCCAGCAGTTTATTTATTAGCGGGGGGGATTACAATGAGCAGTTCTTC. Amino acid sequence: CASSLFISGGDYNEQFF.

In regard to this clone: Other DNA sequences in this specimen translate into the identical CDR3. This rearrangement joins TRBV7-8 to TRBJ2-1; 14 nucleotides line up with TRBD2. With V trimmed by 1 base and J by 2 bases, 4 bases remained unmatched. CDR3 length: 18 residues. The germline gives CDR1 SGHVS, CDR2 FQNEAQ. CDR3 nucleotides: TGTGCCAGCAGCTTAGGACTAGCGGGGGGGCTGACCTACAATGAGCAGTTCTTC. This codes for CASSLGLAGGLTYNEQFF.

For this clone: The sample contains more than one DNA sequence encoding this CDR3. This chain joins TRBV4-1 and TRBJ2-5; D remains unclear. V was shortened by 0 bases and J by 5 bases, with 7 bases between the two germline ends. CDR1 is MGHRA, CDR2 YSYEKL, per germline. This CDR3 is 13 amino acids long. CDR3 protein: CASSQDAEETQYF. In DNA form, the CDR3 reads TGCGCCAGCAGCCAAGACGCGGAGGAGACCCAGTACTTC.

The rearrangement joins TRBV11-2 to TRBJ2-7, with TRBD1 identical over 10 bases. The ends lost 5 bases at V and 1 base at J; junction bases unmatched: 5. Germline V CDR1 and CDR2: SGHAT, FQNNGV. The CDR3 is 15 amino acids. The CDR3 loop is CASSAGTGASYEQYF. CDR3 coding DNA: TGTGCCAGCAGCGCCGGGACAGGGGCGTCCTACGAGCAGTACTTC.

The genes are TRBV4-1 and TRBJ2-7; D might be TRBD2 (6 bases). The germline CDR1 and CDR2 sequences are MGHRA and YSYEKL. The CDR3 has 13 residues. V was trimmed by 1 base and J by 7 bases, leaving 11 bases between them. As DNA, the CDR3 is TGCGCCAGCAGCCAAGTTAAGGGAGGAGAGCAGTACTTC. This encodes CASSQVKGGEQYF.

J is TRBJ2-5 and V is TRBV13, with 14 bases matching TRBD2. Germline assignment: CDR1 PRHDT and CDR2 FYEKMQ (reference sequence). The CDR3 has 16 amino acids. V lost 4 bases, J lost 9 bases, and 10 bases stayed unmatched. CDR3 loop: CASSWKGTSGRWAQYF. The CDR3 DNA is TGTGCCAGCAGCTGGAAAGGGACTAGCGGGAGATGGGCCCAGTACTTC.

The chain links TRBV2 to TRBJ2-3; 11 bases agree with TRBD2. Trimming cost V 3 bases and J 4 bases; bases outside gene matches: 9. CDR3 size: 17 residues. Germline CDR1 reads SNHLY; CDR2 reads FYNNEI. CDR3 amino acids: CASSDLTSGDYADTQYF. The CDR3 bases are TGTGCCAGCAGTGACTTGACTAGCGGGGACTACGCAGATACGCAGTATTTT.

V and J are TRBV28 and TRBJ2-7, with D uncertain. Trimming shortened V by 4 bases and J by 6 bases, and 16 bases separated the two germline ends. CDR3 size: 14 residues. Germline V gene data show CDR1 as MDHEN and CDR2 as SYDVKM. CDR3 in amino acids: CASSSPPPTVEQYF. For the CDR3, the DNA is TGTGCCAGCAGTTCTCCCCCCCCAACAGTCGAGCAGTACTTC.

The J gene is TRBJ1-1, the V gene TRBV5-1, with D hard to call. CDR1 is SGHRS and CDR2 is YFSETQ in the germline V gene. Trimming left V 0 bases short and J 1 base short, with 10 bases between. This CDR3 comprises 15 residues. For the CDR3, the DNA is TGCGCCAGCAGCTTGGAATTAGTGGGGAACACTGAAGCTTTCTTT. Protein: CASSLELVGNTEAFF.

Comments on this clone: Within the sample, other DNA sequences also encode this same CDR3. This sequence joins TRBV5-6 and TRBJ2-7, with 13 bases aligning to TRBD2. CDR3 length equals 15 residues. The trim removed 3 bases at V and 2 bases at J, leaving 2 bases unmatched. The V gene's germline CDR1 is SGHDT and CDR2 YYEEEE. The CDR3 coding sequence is TGTGCCAGCAGCTACGGACTAGCGGGAGCCTACGAGCAGTACTTC. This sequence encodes CASSYGLAGAYEQYF.

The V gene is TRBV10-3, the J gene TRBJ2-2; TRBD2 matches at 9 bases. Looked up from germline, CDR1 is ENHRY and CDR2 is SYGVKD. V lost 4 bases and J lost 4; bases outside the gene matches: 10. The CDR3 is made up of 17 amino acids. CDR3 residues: CAISGPSGEWATGELFF. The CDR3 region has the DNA TGTGCCATCAGTGGGCCTAGCGGGGAGTGGGCCACCGGGGAGCTGTTTTTT.

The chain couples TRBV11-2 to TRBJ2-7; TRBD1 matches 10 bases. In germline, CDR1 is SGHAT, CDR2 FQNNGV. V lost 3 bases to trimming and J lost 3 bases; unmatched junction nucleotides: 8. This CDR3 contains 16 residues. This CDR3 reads CASSFAIGTGVYEQYF. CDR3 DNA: TGTGCCAGCAGCTTCGCTATTGGGACAGGGGTCTACGAGCAGTACTTC.

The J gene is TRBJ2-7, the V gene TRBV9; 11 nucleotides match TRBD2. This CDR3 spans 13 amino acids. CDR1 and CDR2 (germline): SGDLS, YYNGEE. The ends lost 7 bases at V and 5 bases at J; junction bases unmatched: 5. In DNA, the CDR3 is TGTGCCAGCTCGACTAGCGGGGAGGACGAGCAGTACTTC. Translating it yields CASSTSGEDEQYF.

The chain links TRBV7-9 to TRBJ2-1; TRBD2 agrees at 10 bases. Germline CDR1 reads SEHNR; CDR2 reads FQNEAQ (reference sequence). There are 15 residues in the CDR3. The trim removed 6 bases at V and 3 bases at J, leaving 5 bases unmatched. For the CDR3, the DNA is TGTGCCAGCAGTTCATCTAGCGGGGGCTACAATGAGCAGTTCTTC. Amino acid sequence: CASSSSSGGYNEQFF.

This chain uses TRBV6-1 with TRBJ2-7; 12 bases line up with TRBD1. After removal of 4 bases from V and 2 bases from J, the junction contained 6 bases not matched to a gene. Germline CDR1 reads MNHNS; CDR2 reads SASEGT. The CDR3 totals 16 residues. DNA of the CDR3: TGTGCCAGCAGTGGCTGGGACAGGGGGCATACCTACGAGCAGTACTTC. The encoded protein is CASSGWDRGHTYEQYF.

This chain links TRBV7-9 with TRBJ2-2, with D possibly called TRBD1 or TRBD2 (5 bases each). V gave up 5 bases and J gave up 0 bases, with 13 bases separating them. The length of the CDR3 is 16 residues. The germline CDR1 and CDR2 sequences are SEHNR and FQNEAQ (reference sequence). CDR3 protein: CASSPGTEANTGELFF. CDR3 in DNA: TGTGCCAGCAGCCCCGGGACCGAGGCGAACACCGGGGAGCTGTTTTTT.

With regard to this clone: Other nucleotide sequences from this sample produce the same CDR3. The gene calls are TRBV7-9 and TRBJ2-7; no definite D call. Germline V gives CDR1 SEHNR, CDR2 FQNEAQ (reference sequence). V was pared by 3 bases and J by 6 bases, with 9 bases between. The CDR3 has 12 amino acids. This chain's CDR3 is CASSLGTLEQYF. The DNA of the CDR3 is TGTGCCAGCAGCTTGGGCACGCTCGAGCAGTACTTC. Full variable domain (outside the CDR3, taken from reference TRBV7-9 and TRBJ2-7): DTGVSQNPRHKITKRGQNVTFRCDPISEHNRLYWYRQTLGQGPEFLTYFQNEAQLEKSRLLSDRFSAERPKGSFSTLEIQRTEQGDSAMYLCASSLGTLEQYFGPGTRLTVT.

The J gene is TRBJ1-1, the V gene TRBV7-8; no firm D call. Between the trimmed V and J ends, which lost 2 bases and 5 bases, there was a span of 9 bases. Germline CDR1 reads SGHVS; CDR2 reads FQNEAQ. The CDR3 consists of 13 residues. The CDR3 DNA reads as TGTGCCAGCAGCTTACCAGAAGGGACTGAAGCTTTCTTT. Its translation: CASSLPEGTEAFF.

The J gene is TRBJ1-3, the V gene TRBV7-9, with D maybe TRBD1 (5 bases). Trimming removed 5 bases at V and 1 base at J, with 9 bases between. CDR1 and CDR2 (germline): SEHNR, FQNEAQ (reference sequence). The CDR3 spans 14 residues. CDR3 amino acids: CASSRGRSGNTIYF. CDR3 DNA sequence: TGTGCCAGCAGCCGGGGACGATCTGGAAACACCATATATTTT.

The CDR3 DNA is TGCGCCAGCAGCCAAGAGGCGGCAGGGGGAGATAGCACAGATACGCAGTATTTT. Translating gives CASSQEAAGGDSTDTQYF. The chain combines TRBV4-1 with TRBJ2-3; the match to TRBD1 covers 7 bases. CDR3 length: 18 amino acids. Losses at the gene ends were 0 bases for V and 0 bases for J; bases not matched to a gene: 9. The germline gives CDR1 MGHRA, CDR2 YSYEKL.

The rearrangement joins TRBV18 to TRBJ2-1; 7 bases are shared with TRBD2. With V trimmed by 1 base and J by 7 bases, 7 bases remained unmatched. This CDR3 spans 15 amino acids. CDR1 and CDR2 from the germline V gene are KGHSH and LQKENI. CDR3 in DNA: TGTGCCAGCTCACCACAGGGACTATGGGTAAATGAGCAGTTCTTC. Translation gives CASSPQGLWVNEQFF.

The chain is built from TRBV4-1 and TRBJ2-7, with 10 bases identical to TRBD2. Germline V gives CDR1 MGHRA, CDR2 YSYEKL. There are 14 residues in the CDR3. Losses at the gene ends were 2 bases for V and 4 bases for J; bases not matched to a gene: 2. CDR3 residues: CASSQPSGRYEQYF. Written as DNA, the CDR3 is TGCGCCAGCAGCCAACCTAGCGGGAGATACGAGCAGTACTTC.

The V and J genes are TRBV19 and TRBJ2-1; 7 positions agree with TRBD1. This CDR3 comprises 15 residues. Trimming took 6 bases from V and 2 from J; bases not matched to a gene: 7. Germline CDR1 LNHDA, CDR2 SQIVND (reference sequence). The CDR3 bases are TGTGCCAGTAGACAGGGGCGCGCACCCTACAATGAGCAGTTCTTC. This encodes CASRQGRAPYNEQFF. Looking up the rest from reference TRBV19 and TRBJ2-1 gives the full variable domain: DGGITQSPKYLFRKEGQNVTLSCEQNLNHDAMYWYRQDPGQGLRLIYYSQIVNDFQKGDIAEGYSVSREKKESFPLTVTSAQKNPTAFYLCASRQGRAPYNEQFFGPGTRLTVL.

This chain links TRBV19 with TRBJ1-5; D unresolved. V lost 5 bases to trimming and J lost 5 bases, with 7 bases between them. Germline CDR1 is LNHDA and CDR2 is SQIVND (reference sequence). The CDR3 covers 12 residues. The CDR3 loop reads CASSRGYQPQHF. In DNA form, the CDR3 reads TGTGCCAGTAGTCGAGGGTATCAGCCCCAGCATTTT.